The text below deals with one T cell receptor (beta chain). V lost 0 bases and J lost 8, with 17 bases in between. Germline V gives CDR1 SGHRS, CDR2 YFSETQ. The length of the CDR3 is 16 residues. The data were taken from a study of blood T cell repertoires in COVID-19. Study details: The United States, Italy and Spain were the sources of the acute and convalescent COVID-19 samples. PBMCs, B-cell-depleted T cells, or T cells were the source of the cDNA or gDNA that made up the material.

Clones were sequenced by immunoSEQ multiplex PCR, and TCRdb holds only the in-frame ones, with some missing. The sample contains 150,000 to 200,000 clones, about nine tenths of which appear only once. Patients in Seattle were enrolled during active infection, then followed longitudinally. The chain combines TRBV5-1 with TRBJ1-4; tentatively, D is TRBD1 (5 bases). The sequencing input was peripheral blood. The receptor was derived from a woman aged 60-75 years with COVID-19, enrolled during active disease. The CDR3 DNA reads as TGCGCCAGCAGCTTGGGTACCGGGACTTGGGGAGAAAAACTGTTTTTT. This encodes CASSLGTGTWGEKLFF.